This T cell receptor beta chain was found in a study of blood T cells in healthy people across ages. Through a sample-barcoded 5' primer and a J-beta primer mix, a second PCR was run for about 6 to 11 cycles. TCRdb re-called the 5' RACE reads with MiXCR, one entry per CDR3 protein. The sample holds hundreds of thousands of distinct CDR3 sequences; about 28% are singletons and the top ten take around a sixth. Donation came from healthy Caucasian individuals in Russia who were aged roughly 6 to 95. Every donor gave 7.5 to 10 milliliters of peripheral blood. The receptor was isolated from a woman of 80 years or more in good health. Specimen: blood.

The CDR3 region has the DNA TGCGCCAGCAGCCTCGGGACTAGCGGGCCGAGGACCCAGTACTTC. It encodes CASSLGTSGPRTQYF. The chain joins TRBV4-1 to TRBJ2-7; 12 bases match TRBD2. The end of the DNA fits TRBJ2-5 better, so the J call may be wrong. Germline V gene data show CDR1 as MGHRA and CDR2 as YSYEKL. The CDR3 is made up of 15 amino acids.